This TCR beta chain was recovered during a study of yellow fever vaccine responses in identical twins (dated by TCRdb to the late 2010s). For context, the study as a whole: Focusing on identical twins, the study followed the T cell clones that responded to the vaccine, and did so with precision. What the authors observed across the whole study: The T cell response to vaccination in identical twins was reported by the authors to appear partly convergent and partly personalized.

Library generation was performed with RT-PCR. The reads were generated on an Illumina HiSeq 2500. TCRdb reran the public reads through fastp at Q25 and MiXCR, keeping productive beta chains. CDR3 protein duplicates are merged, each entry listing the most common genes and DNA. The sample contains 25,000 or so distinct CDR3 sequences, over 70% of them found a single time. The ten largest clones add up to 4% to 6% of the sample. From the germline V gene, CDR1 is MDHEN and CDR2 is SYDVKM. The CDR3 goes from the cysteine to the phenylalanine over 16 residues. Only CDR3 DNA remains: 48 bases, in frame from the first base. Trimming removed 7 bases from V and 6 bases from J; the gene matches leave 13 bases unexplained. On this clonotype: This clone's antigen is unknown. No base-level quality is on record; no much larger clone is a single base apart.

The chain was built from TRBV28 and TRBJ2-3; TRBD1 fits 10 bases in the junction. The sequence was collected from a woman aged 18-29 years who received the yellow fever vaccine. Donor details come from another sample of the same person, matched by shared clones. The sequencing here drew on T cells from blood (PBMCs), unsorted or a sorted subset (not recorded which), taken before or after yellow fever vaccination (not recorded which). At the DNA level, the sequence is TGTGCCAGCAATCCTCCGCCGGGACAGGGGTTTGATACGCAGTATTTT. This yields the protein CASNPPPGQGFDTQYF.